The sequence of this T cell receptor (beta chain) was determined in a study of shared clonotypes between healthy human individuals. The overall study: For every donor, three CD4 naive, three CD4 memory, two CD8 naive and one CD8 memory plates were used.

From germline, CDR1 is SGHTA and CDR2 FQGNSA. V lost 5 bases, J lost 1 base, and 16 bases lay in between. This CDR3 region has 16 residues. Measured with immunoSEQ multiplex PCR; TCRdb has only the in-frame clones, and not every one. The sample contains roughly 1,100,000 clones, about 75% of which appear only once. The sequencing input was memory CD4+ T cells sorted from blood. Described subset: CD45RA-negative fraction. This TCR came from a man between 18 and 29 years old in good health. The chain recombines TRBV7-2 with TRBJ2-3; D ambiguous. CDR3 protein: CASSPHTGFGTDTQYF. CDR3 DNA sequence: TGTGCCAGCAGCCCGCACACGGGTTTTGGCACAGATACGCAGTATTTT.